A selection of T cell receptor beta chains follows, all from one sample in a study of blood T cell repertoires in COVID-19. The method was immunoSEQ multiplex PCR; TCRdb's version includes in-frame clones alone and lacks a portion of them. The repertoire holds approximately 290,000 clones, with 80% to 90% as singletons. The sample comprised PBMCs or T cells enriched from blood (not recorded which). All receptors derive from a woman between 25 and 40 years old who had recovered from COVID-19. Each CDR3 is given with its conserved first and last residue. D genes are given only for firm matches. The size field is filled for only some rows; it gives once, few, many or a size class.

TRBV19	TRBJ1-1	.	.	TGTGCCAGTTGGAACAGGCGGGGGAAAGACACTGAAGCTTTCTTT	CASWNRRGKDTEAFF
TRBV7-3	TRBJ1-2	.	.	TGTGCCAGCAGCTTAGGACATCCAACTAACTATGGCTACACCTTC	CASSLGHPTNYGYTF
TRBV28	TRBJ1-1	TRBD1	.	TGTGCCAGCAGTTTATCGTTTGATTTGGGACAGCCTTACACTGAAGCTTTCTTT	CASSLSFDLGQPYTEAFF
TRBV5-6	TRBJ2-7	.	few	TGTGCCAGCAGCTTGTCAGGGGACCGACCTTACGAGCAGTACTTC	CASSLSGDRPYEQYF
TRBV4-1	TRBJ2-5	TRBD2	.	TGCGCCAGCAGCCATGGACTAGCGGGGGGAGAGACCCAGTACTTC	CASSHGLAGGETQYF
TRBV18	TRBJ2-1	TRBD1	.	TGTGCCAGCTCACCACGACAGGGTAAATACAATGAGCAGTTCTTC	CASSPRQGKYNEQFF
TRBV10-3	TRBJ1-2	TRBD1	.	TGTGCCATCAGTGAGGGAGACAGGGGAGGGGGCTATGGCTACACCTTC	CAISEGDRGGGYGYTF
TRBV9	TRBJ2-1	TRBD2	.	TGTGCCAGCAGCGTAGGAGGTCTAGCGGCCTTCTACAATGAGCAGTTCTTC	CASSVGGLAAFYNEQFF
TRBV5-1	TRBJ1-3	.	.	TGCGCCAGCAGCTTGGGGGGGCTCCAAGACTCTGGAAACACCATATATTTT	CASSLGGLQDSGNTIYF
TRBV7-9	TRBJ2-7	TRBD2	.	TGTGCCAGCAGCTTAGCAGTAGCGGGAGACACCTACGAGCAGTACTTC	CASSLAVAGDTYEQYF
TRBV19	TRBJ2-2	TRBD1	.	TGTGCCAGTAGTACCCCAGGGGGCCTGACCACCGGGGAGCTGTTTTTT	CASSTPGGLTTGELFF
TRBV5-4	TRBJ2-1	TRBD2	.	TGTGCCAGCAGGAGTCCCCCCGGGACTAGCGGGAGAGAGGTCGATGAGCAGTTCTTC	CASRSPPGTSGREVDEQFF
TRBV15	TRBJ2-2	TRBD1	.	TGTGCCACCAGCAGAGGAGGGGGCCCCTACACCGGGGAGCTGTTTTTT	CATSRGGGPYTGELFF
TRBV28	TRBJ1-4	TRBD1	.	TGTGCCAGCAGCACGAGACAGGGGACAAATGAAAAACTGTTTTTT	CASSTRQGTNEKLFF
TRBV28	TRBJ1-4	TRBD1	.	TGTGCCAGCAGTCCCCGGGACAGGAGGAATGAAAAACTGTTTTTT	CASSPRDRRNEKLFF
TRBV28	TRBJ1-1	.	.	TGTGCCAGCAGTTTAGGAGGGGACGGCCTGAACACTGAAGCTTTCTTT	CASSLGGDGLNTEAFF
TRBV3-1/TRBV3-2	TRBJ1-1	.	.	TGTGCCAGCAGCCTACGGGGAGCGGCTTTGAACACTGAAGCTTTCTTT	CASSLRGAALNTEAFF
TRBV27	TRBJ2-5	.	.	TGTGCCAGCAGTTTGCTTCCGGGTTATCAAGAGACCCAGTACTTC	CASSLLPGYQETQYF
TRBV21-1	TRBJ2-2	.	few	TGTGCCAGCAGCCCGGGACTAGCGGGAGAGCCCTTCCCCTACACCGGGGAGCTGTTTTTT	CASSPGLAGEPFPYTGELFF
TRBV24-1	TRBJ1-2	.	.	TGTGCCACCAGGGCAAATACTAACTATGGCTACACCTTC	CATRANTNYGYTF
TRBV6-1	TRBJ2-5	.	.	TGTGCCAGCAGTGAGGGGCTCCAAGAGACCCAGTACTTC	CASSEGLQETQYF
TRBV11-2	TRBJ1-5	.	.	TGTGCCAGCAGCTTAGAGCAGGGTGGCCCTCAGCCCCAGCATTTT	CASSLEQGGPQPQHF
TRBV7-2	TRBJ2-7	TRBD2	.	TGTGCCAGCAGCACCCTGGGAGGGCCCCTCGAGCAGTACTTC	CASSTLGGPLEQYF
TRBV7-2	TRBJ2-3	TRBD2	.	TGTGCCAGCAGCCTTGGGACTAGCGGGGGGGTAGAGTCGACGCAGTATTTT	CASSLGTSGGVESTQYF
TRBV4-1	TRBJ1-2	.	.	TGCGCCAGCAGCCGAGAGGTGGAGGGCTACACCTTC	CASSREVEGYTF
TRBV6-5	TRBJ2-1	.	.	TGTGCCAGCAGACTAGAGATGGGTATATACAATGAGCAGTTCTTC	CASRLEMGIYNEQFF
TRBV18	TRBJ2-1	TRBD1	.	TGTGCCAGCTCACCATACCTGACAGGGAAGTTTAATGAGCAGTTCTTC	CASSPYLTGKFNEQFF
TRBV2	TRBJ2-5	.	.	TGTGCCAGCAGTGAAGTCATCCGGTCAGAGACCCAGTACTTC	CASSEVIRSETQYF
TRBV28	TRBJ2-3	.	.	TGTGCCAGCGGAGGGTACTGGGCGGGGTTAGATACGCAGTATTTT	CASGGYWAGLDTQYF
TRBV5-1	TRBJ1-2	TRBD1	.	TGCGCCAGCAGCTTTGGACAGGCCTCTCGATATGGCTACACCTTC	CASSFGQASRYGYTF
TRBV6-4	TRBJ2-6	.	.	TGTGCCAGCAGTGACACACAGGGTTCCTCTGGGGCCAACGTCCTGACTTTC	CASSDTQGSSGANVLTF
TRBV5-6	TRBJ1-2	.	few	TGTGCCAGCAGCTTCGGGGATAACTATGGCTACACCTTC	CASSFGDNYGYTF